These 9 T cell receptor beta chains were sequenced from one sample in a study of cytomegalovirus exposure and HLA in healthy donors. PCR involved 60 Vbeta and 13 Jbeta primers. Produced via immunoSEQ multiplex PCR; TCRdb's table is partial and in-frame only. The sample lists about 150,000 clones, roughly 78% occurring once. The source material was PBMCs. The receptors here all came from a woman aged 35 to 49 in good health and CMV-seronegative.

The chain couples TRBV6-5 to TRBJ1-2; 7 positions match TRBD1. J was trimmed by 2 bases and V by 6 bases; bases with no gene match: 9. The length of the CDR3 is 15 residues. Germline assignment: CDR1 MNHEY and CDR2 SVGAGI. The CDR3 reads CASSGRGQSNYGYTF. CDR3 in DNA: TGTGCCAGCAGCGGGCGGGGACAGTCGAACTATGGCTACACCTTC.

The chain is built from TRBV27 and TRBJ1-1; 7 bases match TRBD1. V lost 8 bases and J lost 4; bases outside the gene matches: 7. The germline V gene encodes CDR1 MNHEY and CDR2 SMNVEV (reference sequence). The CDR3 length is 13 residues. The DNA of the CDR3 is TGTGCCAGCGCGCCAGCAGGGGGCACTGAAGCTTTCTTT. Protein product: CASAPAGGTEAFF.

This chain connects TRBV15 to TRBJ1-2; 7 positions match TRBD1. The CDR3 is 14 residues long. The germline CDR1 and CDR2 sequences are LNHNV and YYDKDF (reference sequence). The junction had 3 bases not matched to a gene; V was cut back by 3 bases and J by 2 bases. The DNA for the CDR3 is TGTGCCACCAGCAGGGAGGACAGGAACTATGGCTACACCTTC. Translated, it gives CATSREDRNYGYTF.

The chain recombines TRBV7-8 with TRBJ2-1, with 11 nucleotides matching TRBD2. CDR1 and CDR2 (germline): SGHVS, FQNEAQ. The CDR3 is 16 residues long. J gave up 9 bases and V 4 bases, and 11 bases lay outside the gene matches. The CDR3 loop is CASSSPRVAGGSEQFF. Here the CDR3 DNA reads TGTGCCAGCAGCTCCCCCAGAGTAGCGGGGGGGAGTGAGCAGTTCTTC.

The chain recombines TRBV5-4 with TRBJ2-3; 14 positions match TRBD2. This CDR3 has 16 amino acids. Germline loops: CDR1 SGHNT, CDR2 YYREEE (reference sequence). V was pared by 6 bases and J by 5 bases, with 8 bases of the junction left unmatched. CDR3 protein: CASKRLAGGLGDTQYF. As DNA, the CDR3 is TGTGCCAGCAAGAGACTAGCGGGGGGGCTAGGAGATACGCAGTATTTT.

The rearrangement uses TRBV5-1 and TRBJ2-1; D is unclear. The V and J ends lost 4 bases and 12 bases respectively, with 23 bases between them. CDR1 and CDR2 (germline): SGHRS, YFSETQ. The CDR3 runs 15 residues. Here the CDR3 reads CASSLTATTRSGQFF. The CDR3 DNA reads TGCGCCAGCAGCCTAACGGCGACCACAAGATCGGGGCAGTTCTTC.

This chain connects TRBV5-1 to TRBJ2-1; tentative D call: TRBD2 (7 bases). V gave up 0 bases and J gave up 7 bases, with 17 bases separating them. Germline loops: CDR1 SGHRS, CDR2 YFSETQ. The CDR3 spans 16 residues. In DNA, the CDR3 is TGCGCCAGCAGCTTGGGTTTGAGGGGGGGAGTGAATGAGCAGTTCTTC. Translation gives CASSLGLRGGVNEQFF.

This chain uses TRBV10-3 with TRBJ2-5; D gene ambiguous. The germline V gene has CDR1 ENHRY and CDR2 SYGVKD. This CDR3 region has 11 residues. Trimming took off 8 bases at V and 2 bases at J, with 6 bases between the two ends. The CDR3 DNA sequence: TGTGCCATCTCCAATCAAGAGACCCAGTACTTC. This codes for CAISNQETQYF.

The V and J genes are TRBV27 and TRBJ1-2; D not resolved. Germline loops: CDR1 MNHEY, CDR2 SMNVEV (reference sequence). The ends were cut back, 4 bases at V and 1 base at J, with 13 bases in the middle. The CDR3 has 15 amino acids. CDR3 coding DNA: TGTGCCAGCAGTTCCCACTCGACACGTAACTATGGCTACACCTTC. This gives the protein CASSSHSTRNYGYTF.